Below, 17 T cell receptor beta chains from the same sample are listed, as sequenced in a study of PD-1 blockade in classical Hodgkin lymphoma. The method was immunoSEQ multiplex PCR; TCRdb's version includes in-frame clones alone and lacks a portion of them. This sample carries more than 2,000 clones, approximately 85% of them seen once, and the ten largest clones take less than 30%. All trial patients relapsed after autologous stem cell transplantation. The sequencing used peripheral blood mononuclear cells (PBMCs), collected at baseline. Receptor source: a human donor with classical Hodgkin lymphoma.

The chain has TRBV14 and TRBJ1-3, with D tentatively TRBD1 (5 bases). The CDR3 has 16 residues. Germline CDR1 reads SGHDN; CDR2 reads FVKESK. V was cut by 2 bases and J by 0 bases, with 11 bases left in between. The DNA for the CDR3 is TGTGCCAGCAGCCAAACAGGACTATTCTCTGGAAACACCATATATTTT. This codes for CASSQTGLFSGNTIYF.

The chain joins TRBV7-9 to TRBJ2-7, with 7 nucleotides matching TRBD1. Germline assignment: CDR1 SEHNR and CDR2 FQNEAQ (reference sequence). The length of the CDR3 is 15 residues. J lost 0 bases, V lost 0 bases, and 2 bases had no gene match. This CDR3 is CASSLAGTVSYEQYF. CDR3 DNA: TGTGCCAGCAGCTTAGCGGGGACAGTCTCCTACGAGCAGTACTTC. Full variable domain (missing parts from reference TRBV7-9 and TRBJ2-7): DTGVSQNPRHKITKRGQNVTFRCDPISEHNRLYWYRQTLGQGPEFLTYFQNEAQLEKSRLLSDRFSAERPKGSFSTLEIQRTEQGDSAMYLCASSLAGTVSYEQYFGPGTRLTVT.

The V call is TRBV2, the J call TRBJ2-1, with no clear D. The CDR3 has 14 residues. Per the germline V gene, CDR1 is SNHLY and CDR2 is FYNNEI. The ends were cut back, 1 base at V and 4 bases at J, with 8 bases in the middle. This chain's CDR3 is CASSEDGRYNEQFF. In DNA form, the CDR3 reads TGTGCCAGCAGTGAAGACGGGCGATACAATGAGCAGTTCTTC.

This clone showed up just once. The chain employs TRBV7-2 and TRBJ2-2; weak D call: TRBD2 (5 bases). Germline V gene sequence: CDR1 SGHTA, CDR2 FQGNSA. V dropped 4 bases and J dropped 5 bases, with 14 bases sitting between them. The length of the CDR3 is 15 residues. CDR3 nucleotide sequence: TGTGCCAGCAGCTCCTACGGGGTTTGGACCGGGGAGCTGTTTTTT. Amino acid sequence: CASSSYGVWTGELFF.

This clone was found a few times. The chain couples TRBV4-1 to TRBJ2-5, with D perhaps matching TRBD1 (5 bases). V was clipped by 1 base and J by 2 bases, with 11 bases between them. CDR3 length equals 15 residues. The germline CDR1 and CDR2 sequences are MGHRA and YSYEKL. The CDR3 spells CASSQGGRGQETQYF. CDR3 DNA sequence: TGCGCCAGCAGCCAAGGGGGTAGGGGTCAAGAGACCCAGTACTTC.

The chain combines TRBV2 with TRBJ1-2, with 7 nucleotides matching TRBD1. With 1 base clipped from V and 8 bases from J, the junction kept 10 bases outside the gene matches. The CDR3 runs 15 residues. CDR1 and CDR2 (germline): SNHLY, FYNNEI. This chain's CDR3 is CASSEVPGTAFGYTF. The CDR3 region has the DNA TGTGCCAGCAGTGAAGTTCCCGGGACAGCGTTCGGCTACACCTTC.

The chain carries TRBV27 and TRBJ1-1; D is perhaps TRBD1 (6 bases). CDR1 and CDR2 from the germline V gene are MNHEY and SMNVEV (reference sequence). V lost 5 bases and J 0 bases, leaving 16 bases between the germline ends. This CDR3 comprises 16 residues. CDR3 sequence reads: CASSPPPGAMNTEAFF. DNA of the CDR3: TGTGCCAGCAGTCCCCCCCCGGGGGCGATGAACACTGAAGCTTTCTTT.

The chain carries TRBV6-1 and TRBJ2-3, with 13 bases aligning to TRBD2. This CDR3 has 15 amino acids. Germline CDR1 MNHNS, CDR2 SASEGT. Losses at the gene ends were 6 bases for V and 3 bases for J; bases not matched to a gene: 3. The CDR3 bases are TGTGCCAGCAGAGGACTAGCGGGGGTAACAGATACGCAGTATTTT. Its translation: CASRGLAGVTDTQYF.

The chain joins TRBV9 to TRBJ1-6; TRBD1 aligns across 7 bases. CDR1 is SGDLS and CDR2 is YYNGEE in the germline V gene. The CDR3 consists of 17 residues. V was pared by 3 bases and J by 0 bases, with 6 bases of the junction left unmatched. CDR3 nucleotides: TGTGCCAGCAGCGCACAGGACAGGAGCTCCTATAATTCACCCCTCCACTTT. It specifies CASSAQDRSSYNSPLHF. The full variable domain, its missing parts supplied by reference TRBV9 and TRBJ1-6, is DSGVTQTPKHLITATGQRVTLRCSPRSGDLSVYWYQQSLDQGLQFLIQYYNGEERAKGNILERFSAQQFPDLHSELNLSSLELGDSALYFCASSAQDRSSYNSPLHFGNGTRLTVT.

The chain uses TRBV27 and TRBJ1-2; D uncertain. Germline assignment: CDR1 MNHEY and CDR2 SMNVEV (reference sequence). V lost 3 bases and J lost 8, with 13 bases in between. This CDR3 contains 13 residues. Written as DNA, the CDR3 is TGTGCCAGCAGTTTCCCCTCCGGGGAAGGCTACACCTTC. Translated, it gives CASSFPSGEGYTF.

This chain uses TRBV9 with TRBJ2-1, with 8 bases fitting TRBD2. Looked up from germline, CDR1 is SGDLS and CDR2 is YYNGEE. Trimming removed 3 bases from V and 4 bases from J; junction bases left unmatched: 9. CDR3 length equals 16 residues. The CDR3 region is CASSAAAGVGYNEQFF. The DNA for the CDR3 is TGTGCCAGCAGCGCCGCAGCGGGAGTGGGGTACAATGAGCAGTTCTTC.

The chain carries TRBV12-5 and TRBJ1-5, with TRBD1 identical over 9 bases. This CDR3 has 17 amino acids. V trimming: 7 bases; J trimming: 0 bases; junction bases outside the gene matches: 10. Per the germline V gene, CDR1 is LGHNT and CDR2 is FRNRAP. The CDR3 loop reads CASAPTGGSYSNQPQHF. As DNA, the CDR3 is TGTGCTAGTGCACCGACAGGGGGGTCCTATAGCAATCAGCCCCAGCATTTT.

The chain is built from TRBV18 and TRBJ1-3; tentative D call: TRBD1 (5 bases). The CDR3 runs 17 residues. Germline loops: CDR1 KGHSH, CDR2 LQKENI. V gave up 1 base and J gave up 6 bases, with 19 bases separating them. CDR3 sequence reads: CASSPLEPGKSENTIYF. The CDR3 DNA sequence: TGTGCCAGCTCACCACTCGAGCCAGGGAAATCGGAAAACACCATATATTTT. Full variable domain (remainder filled in from reference TRBV18 and TRBJ1-3): NAGVMQNPRHLVRRRGQEARLRCSPMKGHSHVYWYRQLPEEGLKFMVYLQKENIIDESGMPKERFSAEFPKEGPSILRIQQVVRGDSAAYFCASSPLEPGKSENTIYFGEGSWLTVV.

The chain couples TRBV6-1 to TRBJ1-2; TRBD1 might be the D (6 bases). The germline V and J ends were trimmed by 3 bases and 4 bases, with 18 bases remaining between them. The CDR3 has 16 amino acids. Germline V lookup: CDR1 MNHNS, CDR2 SASEGT. CDR3 amino acids: CASSERSWGLLYGYTF. The CDR3 DNA is TGTGCCAGCAGTGAGCGTTCGTGGGGGCTCCTCTATGGCTACACCTTC.

V is TRBV14 and J is TRBJ2-7; possibly TRBD1 or TRBD2 for D (5 bases each). With 1 base removed from V and 3 bases from J, the gap between germline ends came to 13 bases. CDR3 length: 15 residues. Germline CDR1 and CDR2: SGHDN and FVKESK. The CDR3: CASSQVSLGDYEQYF. DNA of the CDR3: TGTGCCAGCAGCCAAGTGTCACTGGGGGACTACGAGCAGTACTTC.

The chain couples TRBV30 to TRBJ2-3; D is ambiguous. Trimming pared 0 bases from V and 5 bases from J, leaving 6 bases between. The CDR3 is 12 amino acids. Germline V gives CDR1 GTSNPN, CDR2 SVGIG (reference sequence). The CDR3 spells CAWSVSRDTQYF. The CDR3 DNA follows: TGTGCCTGGAGTGTGTCTAGAGATACGCAGTATTTT. The full variable domain, in which reference TRBV30 and TRBJ2-3 provide the parts outside the CDR3, is SQTIHQWPATLVQPVGSPLSLECTVEGTSNPNLYWYRQAAGRGLQLLFYSVGIGQISSEVPQNLSASRPQDRQFILSSKKLLLSDSGFYLCAWSVSRDTQYFGPGTRLTVL.

The chain couples TRBV6-5 to TRBJ2-5; 13 bases are a match to TRBD2. V was pared by 6 bases and J by 5 bases, with 6 bases of the junction left unmatched. Germline V gene lookup returns CDR1 MNHEY and CDR2 SVGAGI. This CDR3 region has 15 residues. In nucleotides, the CDR3 is TGTGCCAGCAGCAAAGGACTAGCGGGAGTGGAGACCCAGTACTTC. Translated: CASSKGLAGVETQYF.